The T cell receptor beta chain described here comes from a study of T-cell memory formation after mild COVID-19. This clonotype was counted only a few times. TCRdb processed the 5' RACE reads anew with MiXCR; each CDR3 protein has one entry. This table has 300,000 to 400,000 distinct CDR3 sequences, roughly 15% appearing once. The ends were cut back, 4 bases at V and 6 bases at J, with 21 bases in the middle. Per the germline V gene, CDR1 is DFQATT and CDR2 is SNEGSKA (reference sequence). This CDR3 comprises 15 residues. This rearrangement joins TRBV20-1 to TRBJ2-5; D is perhaps TRBD1 (5 bases). The sample was PBMCs or a T cell subset sorted from them (not recorded which). The origin of this receptor is a man aged 18 to 30 who had mild COVID-19 (a few samples of this study predate the infection). Cell type and time point are not known. CDR3 loop: CSATRSGSNRKTQYF. CDR3 sequence (DNA): TGCAGTGCTACCCGGTCCGGGTCCAACAGGAAGACCCAGTACTTC.